This entry lists 26 T cell receptor beta chains sequenced from one sample in a study of cytomegalovirus exposure and HLA in healthy donors. 60 Vbeta and 13 Jbeta primers were used in PCR. Sequenced by immunoSEQ multiplex PCR; TCRdb stores in-frame clones only, minus some. The sample records roughly 130,000 clones, roughly 80% being singletons. Sequenced: PBMCs. The source is a male donor in good health and CMV-seronegative.

The V gene is TRBV4-1, the J gene TRBJ2-5, with 7 positions matching TRBD2. V dropped 4 bases and J dropped 1; count of bases not matched to a gene: 9. The germline V gene has CDR1 MGHRA and CDR2 YSYEKL. This CDR3 comprises 16 residues. CDR3 nucleotides: TGCGCCAGCAGCCGGATCTGGAGCGGGATCCAAGAGACCCAGTACTTC. This translates into CASSRIWSGIQETQYF.

The chain employs TRBV9 and TRBJ2-5; 7 bases align to TRBD1. V was clipped by 2 bases and J by 2 bases; unmatched bases: 6. The CDR3 totals 15 residues. CDR1 and CDR2 (germline): SGDLS, YYNGEE. The CDR3 region has the DNA TGTGCCAGCAGCGTCTCCGGGACAGATCAAGAGACCCAGTACTTC. Protein sequence: CASSVSGTDQETQYF.

The rearrangement links TRBV7-9 to TRBJ2-7, with D possibly matching TRBD1 (5 bases). This CDR3 comprises 13 residues. Per the germline V gene, CDR1 is SEHNR and CDR2 is FQNEAQ (reference sequence). The V gene lost 1 base and the J gene lost 2 bases, with 6 bases spanning the gap. CDR3 DNA: TGTGCCAGCAGCTTAGAGACAGCCTACGAGCAGTACTTC. Translation: CASSLETAYEQYF.

The V gene is TRBV5-1, the J gene TRBJ2-5, with a possible D match to TRBD1 (6 bases). Germline CDR1 SGHRS, CDR2 YFSETQ. Trimming cost V 4 bases and J 3 bases, with 13 bases left between them. The CDR3 consists of 14 residues. The CDR3 sequence is CASSPEQGEETQYF. The CDR3 DNA sequence: TGCGCCAGCAGCCCGGAACAGGGAGAAGAGACCCAGTACTTC.

This clone was found once. The chain couples TRBV7-9 to TRBJ1-1; 9 nucleotides agree with TRBD1. The CDR3 length is 19 residues. J lost 3 bases, V lost 2 bases, and 16 bases had no gene match. Germline loops: CDR1 SEHNR, CDR2 FQNEAQ (reference sequence). CDR3 DNA: TGTGCCAGCAGCTTACCTCTAACGATACAGGGGGCGCGAGACACTGAAGCTTTCTTT. Translation gives CASSLPLTIQGARDTEAFF.

V and J are TRBV6-4 and TRBJ2-2; D is perhaps TRBD2 (5 bases). Germline V gives CDR1 MRHNA, CDR2 SNTAGT. Deletions cut 0 bases from V and 0 bases from J, with 8 bases between. There are 16 residues in the CDR3. The CDR3 loop reads CASSDSPGTNTGELFF. In DNA form, the CDR3 reads TGTGCCAGCAGTGACTCCCCGGGGACGAACACCGGGGAGCTGTTTTTT.

CDR3 nucleotides: TGTGCCAGCAGAGCGGGGGGGCTCCTCCAAGAGACCCAGTACTTC. Translated: CASRAGGLLQETQYF. The V call is TRBV28, the J call TRBJ2-5, with 10 nucleotides matching TRBD2. Germline CDR1 reads MDHEN; CDR2 reads SYDVKM. There are 15 residues in the CDR3. The V and J ends lost 6 bases and 1 base, in that order; junction bases with no gene match: 5.

The CDR3 loop reads CASSPNSGGGELFF. The CDR3 nucleotides read TGTGCCAGCAGCCCAAATAGCGGGGGCGGGGAGCTGTTTTTT. The chain couples TRBV11-1 to TRBJ2-2, with 9 bases that match TRBD2. The germline gives CDR1 SGHAT, CDR2 FQDESV (reference sequence). The CDR3 loop spans 14 amino acids. Trimming cost V 5 bases and J 7 bases; bases outside gene matches: 5.

The chain employs TRBV7-9 and TRBJ1-1, with TRBD1 as a possible D gene (5 bases). The CDR3 totals 14 residues. Trimming took 3 bases from V and 3 from J, leaving 11 bases between them. CDR1 is SEHNR and CDR2 is FQNEAQ in the germline V gene (reference sequence). The CDR3 DNA reads TGTGCCAGCAGCTTCGAGGAGGGGTACACTGAAGCTTTCTTT. This sequence encodes CASSFEEGYTEAFF. The full variable domain, completed using reference TRBV7-9 and TRBJ1-1, is DTGVSQNPRHKITKRGQNVTFRCDPISEHNRLYWYRQTLGQGPEFLTYFQNEAQLEKSRLLSDRFSAERPKGSFSTLEIQRTEQGDSAMYLCASSFEEGYTEAFFGQGTRLTVV.

The V gene is TRBV19, the J gene TRBJ1-2; D perhaps matches TRBD1 (5 bases). V lost 4 bases and J 3 bases, leaving 12 bases between the germline ends. The length of the CDR3 is 14 residues. Germline lookup yields CDR1 LNHDA and CDR2 SQIVND (reference sequence). The CDR3 here is CASSRSGSDYGYTF. CDR3 bases: TGTGCCAGTAGTAGGTCAGGGTCCGACTATGGCTACACCTTC.

Details on this clone: Sequence at one end of the junction differs from germline and may be a read error. This sample also contains other DNA sequences that code for the same CDR3. This chain joins TRBV5-4 and TRBJ2-2, with TRBD2 matching 8 bases. The CDR3 contains 15 residues. The V gene's germline CDR1 is SGHNT and CDR2 YYREEE (reference sequence). The CDR3 is CASSSRGGNTGELFF. The CDR3 region has the DNA TGTGCCAGCAGCTCCCGGGGGGGAAACACCGGGGAGCTATTTTTT.

This clone was observed a handful of times. The genes are TRBV10-3 and TRBJ1-1, with D unresolved. The CDR3 runs 12 residues. V lost 1 base, J lost 4 bases, and 4 bases lay in between. The V gene's germline CDR1 is ENHRY and CDR2 SYGVKD. The CDR3 is CAISEFGTEAFF. The CDR3, as DNA: TGTGCCATCAGTGAGTTCGGCACTGAAGCTTTCTTT.

This clone showed up just a few times. The chain couples TRBV7-4 to TRBJ2-1; TRBD2 matches at 9 bases. With 5 bases clipped from V and 9 bases from J, the junction kept 14 bases outside the gene matches. The V gene's germline CDR1 is SGHVT and CDR2 SQSDAQ. CDR3 length equals 16 residues. DNA for the CDR3: TGTGCCAGCAGCCCACCACTAGCGGGTGGCGTAGGTGAGCAGTTCTTC. Its translation is CASSPPLAGGVGEQFF.

This rearrangement joins TRBV14 to TRBJ2-5, with D maybe TRBD2 (5 bases). Trimming left V 5 bases short and J 2 bases short, with 18 bases between. From germline, CDR1 is SGHDN and CDR2 FVKESK. The CDR3 extends over 16 amino acids. For the CDR3, the DNA is TGTGCCAGCAGCGCCCTGAGATCCGGAGGACAAGAGACCCAGTACTTC. Its translation is CASSALRSGGQETQYF.

The V call is TRBV7-2, the J call TRBJ2-4; 11 nucleotides match TRBD1. From germline, CDR1 is SGHTA and CDR2 FQGNSA. The ends lost 3 bases at V and 12 bases at J; junction bases unmatched: 10. This CDR3 is 15 amino acids long. CDR3 nucleotide sequence: TGTGCCAGCAGCTTGGACCGGGACAGGGGGGCCAGTCAGTACTTC. Translated: CASSLDRDRGASQYF. Full variable domain (remainder filled in from reference TRBV7-2 and TRBJ2-4): GAGVSQSPSNKVTEKGKDVELRCDPISGHTALYWYRQSLGQGLEFLIYFQGNSAPDKSGLPSDRFSAERTGGSVSTLTIQRTQQEDSAVYLCASSLDRDRGASQYFGAGTRLSVL.

The chain links TRBV11-2 to TRBJ1-4; TRBD1 agrees at 10 bases. With 6 bases clipped from V and 6 bases from J, the junction kept 4 bases outside the gene matches. This CDR3 has 14 amino acids. Germline V CDR1 and CDR2: SGHAT, FQNNGV. DNA for the CDR3: TGTGCCAGCAGAACGACAGGGGGCTATGAAAAACTGTTTTTT. Its translation is CASRTTGGYEKLFF.

This rearrangement joins TRBV28 to TRBJ1-4, with D possibly matching TRBD1 (5 bases). The CDR3 is 16 amino acids. Germline V gene sequence: CDR1 MDHEN, CDR2 SYDVKM. Trimming stripped 5 bases from V and 3 bases from J, with 16 bases between. For the CDR3, the DNA is TGTGCCAGCAGTCTCCCCACGACAGCCTCTAATGAAAAACTGTTTTTT. Translating gives CASSLPTTASNEKLFF.

The rearrangement uses TRBV6-5 and TRBJ1-1; 8 bases are a match to TRBD1. With V trimmed by 6 bases and J by 1 base, 7 bases remained unmatched. This CDR3 spans 15 amino acids. Germline lookup yields CDR1 MNHEY and CDR2 SVGAGI. This chain's CDR3 is CASSRDRTRNTEAFF. CDR3 bases: TGTGCCAGCAGCCGGGACAGGACGAGGAACACTGAAGCTTTCTTT.

This clone was seen more than once but under ten times. This rearrangement joins TRBV7-2 to TRBJ1-3, with D uncertain. CDR1 and CDR2 from the germline V gene are SGHTA and FQGNSA. This CDR3 spans 14 amino acids. The V end was cut by 2 bases, the J end by 4 bases, with 9 bases between. CDR3 loop: CASSLLLAGNTIYF. For the CDR3, the DNA is TGTGCCAGCAGCTTATTACTTGCGGGAAACACCATATATTTT.

Only a few counts were recorded for this clone. The rearrangement links TRBV7-2 to TRBJ2-5; a weak D match, TRBD1 (5 bases). The CDR3 is 13 residues long. The V gene's germline CDR1 is SGHTA and CDR2 FQGNSA. Between the trimmed V and J ends, which lost 5 bases and 3 bases, there was a span of 10 bases. CDR3 sequence: CASSQRREETQYF. The CDR3 coding sequence is TGTGCCAGCAGCCAACGCAGGGAAGAGACCCAGTACTTC.

This clone was counted only a few times. The V gene is TRBV7-9, the J gene TRBJ1-3, with D hard to call. CDR1 SEHNR and CDR2 FQNEAQ come from the germline V gene (reference sequence). The CDR3 loop spans 14 amino acids. The V end was cut by 7 bases, the J end by 1 base, with 11 bases between. The CDR3 DNA follows: TGTGCCAGCATCGCAAGCGGTTCTGGAAACACCATATATTTT. It yields the protein CASIASGSGNTIYF.

The chain has TRBV4-3 and TRBJ2-7; D perhaps matches TRBD1 (5 bases). This CDR3 has 15 amino acids. V was pared by 4 bases and J by 4 bases, with 17 bases between. Germline V gene lookup returns CDR1 LGHNA and CDR2 YSLEER. CDR3 in DNA: TGCGCCAGCAGCCCACTGGACAATCCAGGATACGAGCAGTACTTC. Translating it yields CASSPLDNPGYEQYF.

Regarding this clone: At one of its ends the junction is not consistent with the germline gene, which may arise from a read error. J is TRBJ2-6 and V is TRBV5-6; possibly TRBD1 for D (5 bases). The CDR3 runs 15 residues. Looked up from germline, CDR1 is SGHDT and CDR2 is YYEEEE. CDR3 region: CASRGGLSGANGLTF. The CDR3 nucleotides read TGTGCCAGCAGGGGTGGGCTGTCTGGGGCCAACGGCCTGACTTTC. Full variable domain (remainder filled in from reference TRBV5-6 and TRBJ2-6): DAGVTQSPTHLIKTRGQQVTLRCSPKSGHDTVSWYQQALGQGPQFIFQYYEEEERQRGNFPDRFSGHQFPNYSSELNVNALLLGDSALYLCASRGGLSGANGLTFGAGSRLTVL.

This clone showed up just a few times. The CDR3 loop reads CASSLKRDSRNEQFF. The CDR3 DNA sequence: TGTGCCAGCAGCCTGAAACGGGACTCTAGAAATGAGCAGTTCTTC. The chain joins TRBV5-4 to TRBJ2-1; maybe TRBD2 (6 bases). Per germline, CDR1 SGHNT and CDR2 YYREEE (reference sequence). The CDR3 extends over 15 amino acids. Trimming took 4 bases from V and 7 from J, leaving 18 bases between them.

A single count supports this clone. The chain has TRBV5-4 and TRBJ1-1; TRBD1 matches at 8 bases. The trim removed 4 bases at V and 2 bases at J, leaving 13 bases unmatched. The CDR3 sequence is 17 residues long. In germline, CDR1 is SGHNT, CDR2 YYREEE (reference sequence). This CDR3 reads CASSVQGAVGVNTEAFF. The CDR3 region has the DNA TGTGCCAGCAGCGTGCAGGGGGCCGTCGGGGTTAACACTGAAGCTTTCTTT.

The chain has TRBV5-1 and TRBJ2-1; 7 bases are a match to TRBD1. The ends lost 2 bases at V and 4 bases at J; junction bases unmatched: 3. The CDR3 sequence is 14 residues long. Germline lookup yields CDR1 SGHRS and CDR2 YFSETQ. The CDR3 DNA reads as TGCGCCAGCAGCTTAAGACAGGGTTACAATGAGCAGTTCTTC. Residues: CASSLRQGYNEQFF.